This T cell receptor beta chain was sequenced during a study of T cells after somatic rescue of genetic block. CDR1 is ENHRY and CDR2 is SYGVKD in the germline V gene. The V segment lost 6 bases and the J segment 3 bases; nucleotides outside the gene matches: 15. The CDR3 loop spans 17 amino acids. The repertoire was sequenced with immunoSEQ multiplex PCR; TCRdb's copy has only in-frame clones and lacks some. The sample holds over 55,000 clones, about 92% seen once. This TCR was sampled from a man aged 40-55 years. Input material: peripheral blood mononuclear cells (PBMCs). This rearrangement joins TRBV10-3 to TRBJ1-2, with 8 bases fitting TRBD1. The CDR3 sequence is CAIRPSDRGGIDYGYTF. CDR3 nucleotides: TGTGCCATCAGGCCGAGTGACAGGGGAGGAATAGACTATGGCTACACCTTC.